The rows below give T cell receptor beta chains drawn from one sample of a study of metastatic and nonmetastatic thyroid tumors. Using MiXCR, TCRdb re-called clones from the PCR reads. The sample contains 9,000 or so clones, around 15% of which appear only once. The sequenced material came from blood. These receptors were obtained from a female donor with papillary thyroid cancer or a benign thyroid nodule (not recorded which). Some clones in this sample may be carry-over from other donors' samples. The CDR3 runs from the conserved cysteine through the conserved F or W. A D gene is named only where the DNA matches it firmly. Some rows mark clone size as missing; the rest say once, few, many or name a class of expanded clone.

TRBJ2-7 | NA | NA | TRBV7-3 | TGTGCCAGCAGCCTGCGGGCAGGAGCCGCCTACGAGCAGTACTTC | CASSLRAGAAYEQYF
TRBJ2-7 | NA | NA | TRBV20-1 | TGCAGTTACTCAACGGGGCTCTACGAGCAGTACTTC | CSYSTGLYEQYF
TRBJ1-1 | NA | medium-sized | TRBV6-2/TRBV6-3 | TGTGCCAGCAATCCCGCCCAGGTGGGGAACACTGAAGCTTTCTTT | CASNPAQVGNTEAFF
TRBJ2-7 | TRBD1 | medium-sized | TRBV28 | TGTGCCAGCAGTTTCCTTAACCCCGGGACAGGGTCCCACGAGCAGTACTTC | CASSFLNPGTGSHEQYF
TRBJ2-5 | TRBD1 | NA | TRBV13 | TGTGCCAGCAGCTTAGTCAGGGGGACGGAGACCCAGTACTTC | CASSLVRGTETQYF
TRBJ2-2 | NA | medium-sized | TRBV27 | TGTGCCAGCAGTTTATCGGGGGGGGAGCTGTTTTTT | CASSLSGGELFF
TRBJ1-1 | NA | many | TRBV20-1 | TGCAGTGCTAGGGTGATCGGGGAGCGGGGGAACACTGAAGCTTTCTTT | CSARVIGERGNTEAFF
TRBJ2-3 | TRBD2 | many | TRBV10-2 | TGCGCCAGCAGTGAGCCCAATCGGGGGGTATATACGCAGTATTTT | CASSEPNRGVYTQYF
TRBJ2-1 | NA | NA | TRBV7-2 | TGTGCCAGCAGCATCGAAAATGAGCAGTTCTTC | CASSIENEQFF
TRBJ2-5 | TRBD1 | many | TRBV11-3 | TGTGCCAGCAGCATGGGACAGCAAGAGACCCAGTACTTC | CASSMGQQETQYF
TRBJ2-3 | NA | medium-sized | TRBV12-3/TRBV12-4 | TGTGCCAGCAGTAATCGGGCAGATACGCAGTATTTT | CASSNRADTQYF